The clone carrying this TCR beta chain was counted a few times. This sample was taken from a study of blood T cells in healthy people across ages. Primed by a sample-barcoded 5' primer and a J-beta primer mix, a second PCR proceeded for about 7 to 11 cycles. TCRdb recomputed calls from the 5' RACE reads with MiXCR, one row per CDR3 protein. The table has hundreds of thousands of distinct CDR3 sequences, about half seen once. This CDR3 has 16 residues. Per the germline V gene, CDR1 is SGHTA and CDR2 is FQGNSA. The V gene lost 0 bases and the J gene lost 4 bases, with 15 bases spanning the gap. Specimen: blood. This chain links TRBV7-2 with TRBJ2-5, with D unclear. This receptor was identified in a man in his sixties in good health. This chain's CDR3 is CASSLAGVSVRETQYF. The CDR3, as DNA: TGTGCCAGCAGCTTAGCTGGGGTGTCTGTAAGAGAGACCCAGTACTTC. Using reference TRBV7-2 and TRBJ2-5 for the parts outside the CDR3, the full variable domain is GAGVSQSPSNKVTEKGKDVELRCDPISGHTALYWYRQSLGQGLEFLIYFQGNSAPDKSGLPSDRFSAERTGGSVSTLTIQRTQQEDSAVYLCASSLAGVSVRETQYFGPGTRLLVL.